This T cell receptor (beta chain) was obtained from a study of blood T cell repertoires in COVID-19 (dated by TCRdb to 2019 to 2021). Some background on the complete study: Collaborator samples came from the United States, Italy and Spain and covered acute and convalescent phases of COVID-19. Samples were obtained from the ongoing ImmuneRACE study (first 160 participants) and from over a thousand subjects provided by 6 global collaborators. The dataset comprised deeply sampled blood TCRbeta repertoires from subjects exposed to, actively infected with, or recovered from COVID-19. The prospective study material was composed of cDNA or gDNA derived from T cells, B-cell-depleted T cells, or PBMCs. Nearly every sample came with metadata listing a de-identified subject ID, COVID-19 status, age in years and sex. HLA class I and class II types, where available, came from metadata supplied by the sample provider rather than from assay-based typing. The repertoires were made available in a free public database intended to serve as a resource for research on the immune response to SARS-CoV-2.

Collaborating institutions collected whole blood in K2EDTA tubes following their own protocols. For TCRbeta analysis, collaborators shipped samples in one of three forms: frozen whole blood, isolated PBMCs, or DNA extracted from either of those sample types. In the germline V gene, CDR1 corresponds to SNHLY and CDR2 to FYNNEI. The junction shows trimming of 3 bases on V and 9 bases on J, plus 11 bases between the germline ends. The CDR3 has 13 amino acids, counting the end cysteine and phenylalanine. Of the read, only the CDR3 DNA is kept; its 39 bases are in frame from base 1. TCRbeta CDR3 regions were amplified from genomic DNA by means of the immunoSEQ Assay, a bias-controlled multiplex PCR. The authors' pipeline ran thus. The number of nucleated cells in each sample was estimated from the amplification of reference gene primers within the assay. To quantify the absolute abundance of each unique TCRbeta CDR3 rearrangement, sequence reads were collapsed and filtered. Productive Simpson clonality was computed per sample as the square root of Simpson's diversity index over productive rearrangements. Not all clones reach the TCRdb copy of this immuneACCESS table, which keeps in-frame sequences only. Checked studies attribute under half of the gap to unresolved V genes and leave the rest unexplained. That table gives V, J and clone size, and the DNA gave D and trimming. Within this sample are some 80,000 clones, with roughly four fifths of them counted one time only. Of the sample, 30% to 40% falls within the top ten clones.

Comment on this clone: Its specific antigen is unknown. Base qualities are not provided; no much larger clone lies one nucleotide away.

General study outcomes and caveats: The quantity of clinical and demographic metadata differed by source and by participant and was supplied without curation.

The sequencing sample was made of peripheral blood. The sequence joins TRBV2 to TRBJ2-2; the D gene is unclear. The clonotype originates from a woman aged 70 to 79 with acute or convalescent COVID-19. For the CDR3, the sequence is CASSDSRIRELFF. At the DNA level, the sequence is TGTGCCAGCAGTGACTCTAGGATCAGGGAGCTGTTTTTT.